These T cell receptor beta chains were read from a single sample in a study of control samples from healthy donors and cancer patients. This table comes from immunoSEQ multiplex PCR, and its TCRdb copy is limited to in-frame clones, with some not included. The sample includes about 63,000 clones, around 87% of them seen just once. The specimen sequenced was PBMCs. These receptors came from a woman in her sixties or seventies with lung cancer. The CDR3 runs from the conserved cysteine through the conserved F or W. Each record gives: V gene, clone size, J gene, D gene, CDR3 DNA, CDR3 protein. The D gene is left open where the match is weak. A row's size may be missing; if present it is once, few, many or a size class.

TRBV2	NA	TRBJ2-5	TRBD2	TGTGCCAGCAGTGACTTGGGAGGGACGGGCTGGGAGACCCAGTACTTC	CASSDLGGTGWETQYF
TRBV7-3	once	TRBJ2-2	TRBD2	TGTGCCAGCAGCTTAACGACTAGCGGGGGCACCGGGGAGCTGTTTTTT	CASSLTTSGGTGELFF
TRBV5-1	NA	TRBJ2-5	TRBD1	TGCGCCAGCAGCCAAGGGACAGGGCAGCAAGAGACCCAGTACTTC	CASSQGTGQQETQYF
TRBV27	once	TRBJ2-7	TRBD2	TGTGCCAGCAGGCTTACGCCCGCGGGGGGCGAGCAGTACTTC	CASRLTPAGGEQYF
TRBV2	NA	TRBJ1-4	NA	TGTGCCAGCAGTCCGTCAGGAGTTCGTAATGAAAAACTGTTTTTT	CASSPSGVRNEKLFF
TRBV4-2	NA	TRBJ1-5	NA	TGTGCCAGCAGCCAAGAAGACAGGAACAATCAGCCCCAGCATTTT	CASSQEDRNNQPQHF
TRBV5-1	NA	TRBJ2-6	NA	TGCGCCAGCAGCTTGGAGGAGAAAGCCAACGTCCTGACTTTC	CASSLEEKANVLTF
TRBV9	once	TRBJ2-1	TRBD1	TGTGCCAGCAGCCCGACCACAGGGGATGAGCAGTTCTTC	CASSPTTGDEQFF
TRBV20-1	NA	TRBJ1-6	NA	TGCAGTGCTAGTGCCCGGGCGGGTTCACCCCTCCACTTT	CSASARAGSPLHF
TRBV18	NA	TRBJ1-1	NA	TGTGCCAGCTCCCCACAGGGAAACACTGAAGCTTTCTTT	CASSPQGNTEAFF
TRBV9	NA	TRBJ2-2	NA	TGTGCCAGCAGCCCTTCTGACACCGGGGAGCTGTTTTTT	CASSPSDTGELFF
TRBV6-6	NA	TRBJ2-5	TRBD2	TGTGCCAGCAGTTACTCGACTAGCGGGTACCAAGAGACCCAGTACTTC	CASSYSTSGYQETQYF
TRBV10-2	NA	TRBJ2-7	NA	TGCGCCAGCAGTGAAGCTTACAGAGCCTACGAGCAGTACTTC	CASSEAYRAYEQYF
TRBV5-6	NA	TRBJ1-1	NA	TGTGCCAGCAGCTTTTTCCTACTGAGCACTGAAGCTTTCTTT	CASSFFLLSTEAFF
TRBV7-3	NA	TRBJ1-1	NA	TGTGCCAGCAGCCCGAACATGGGGGTCGTGAGCACTGAAGCTTTCTTT	CASSPNMGVVSTEAFF
TRBV7-6	once	TRBJ2-1	NA	TGTGCCAGCAGCTTAGCGGAGGGAGGAGAGCAGTTCTTC	CASSLAEGGEQFF
TRBV4-1	NA	TRBJ1-1	TRBD1	TGCGCCAGCAAAGTGGGACAGGGGGCGAACACTGAAGCTTTCTTT	CASKVGQGANTEAFF
TRBV15	NA	TRBJ2-1	TRBD2	TGTGCCACCAGCAGAGAATCGGGACTAGCGGGAGAAGATGAGCAGTTCTTC	CATSRESGLAGEDEQFF
TRBV6-5	NA	TRBJ1-2	NA	TGTGCCAGCAGTAACCGGGACGGGCACTATGGCTACACCTTC	CASSNRDGHYGYTF
TRBV29-1	NA	TRBJ2-1	NA	TGCAGCGTTTCCAGTGTTTCCTACAATGAGCAGTTCTTC	CSVSSVSYNEQFF
TRBV10-1	NA	TRBJ1-2	TRBD1	TGCGCCAGCAGCCCTCTCGGGACAGCCTATGGCTACACCTTC	CASSPLGTAYGYTF
TRBV5-1	NA	TRBJ1-1	NA	TGCGCCAGCAGCTGGGGGGACGTAAACACTGAAGCTTTCTTT	CASSWGDVNTEAFF
TRBV24-1	NA	TRBJ2-5	NA	TGTGCCACCAGTGATTACCGGGGGAGCTGGCAAGAGACCCAGTACTTC	CATSDYRGSWQETQYF
TRBV7-3	NA	TRBJ1-1	NA	TGTGCCAGCAGCTTAAATGCAGATAGGGGCACTGAAGCTTTCTTT	CASSLNADRGTEAFF
TRBV4-1	NA	TRBJ2-1	TRBD2	TGCGCCACGGCGGGGGGGCCCCAGCAGCAGTTCTTC	CATAGGPQQQFF
TRBV7-8	NA	TRBJ2-1	TRBD2	TGTGCCAGCAGCCCCGGGACTAGCGGGTACTACAATGAGCAGTTCTTC	CASSPGTSGYYNEQFF
TRBV19	once	TRBJ1-2	NA	TGTGCCAGTAGTGAGGCAGGGGATCGTGGCTACACCTTC	CASSEAGDRGYTF
TRBV7-9	NA	TRBJ1-1	NA	TGTGCCAGCAGCACCGATACATCGAACACTGAAGCTTTCTTT	CASSTDTSNTEAFF
TRBV9	once	TRBJ2-1	TRBD2	TGTGCCAGCAGCCCCTTTCGGGAAGCGGGAACCTACAATGAGCAGTTCTTC	CASSPFREAGTYNEQFF
TRBV15	NA	TRBJ1-3	NA	TGTGCCACCAGCAGAGATGGCGGGGACTCTGGAAACACCATATATTTT	CATSRDGGDSGNTIYF
TRBV2	once	TRBJ1-5	NA	TGTGCCAGTACGAATTATTATAGCAATCAGCCCCAGCATTTT	CASTNYYSNQPQHF
TRBV6-5	NA	TRBJ2-5	NA	TGTGCCAGCAGTTACTCGAAGTTTCAAGGGAGGGAGACCCAGTACTTC	CASSYSKFQGRETQYF
TRBV2	NA	TRBJ1-4	NA	TGTGCCAGCAGCCCTTCAGAAGCAACTAATGAAAAACTGTTTTTT	CASSPSEATNEKLFF
TRBV29-1	NA	TRBJ1-2	NA	TGCAGCGGGAGGGACGGAAACTATGGCTACACCTTC	CSGRDGNYGYTF
TRBV9	NA	TRBJ2-1	NA	TGTGCCAGCAGCGTGCAAATGGAGGGTAGTGAGCAGTTCTTC	CASSVQMEGSEQFF
TRBV3-1/TRBV3-2	NA	TRBJ2-7	TRBD2	TGTGCCAGCAGCCAAGCTAGCGGGAGTGTAGGCGAGCAGTACTTC	CASSQASGSVGEQYF
TRBV20-1	few	TRBJ1-5	NA	TGCAGTGCTAGTTCCGCCGCAGGGGTAAATCAGCCCCAGCATTTT	CSASSAAGVNQPQHF
TRBV7-2	NA	TRBJ1-5	NA	TGTGCCAGCAGGATCCAAACAGGGTTTGATCAGCCCCAGCATTTT	CASRIQTGFDQPQHF